In this sample, the clone carrying this T cell receptor (beta chain) turned up once. The record originates from a study of CD8 T cells in Susac syndrome. Random hexamers were used to reverse transcribe an amount of about 0.5 to 1 ug RNA. By means of immunoSEQ multiplex PCR, TCR beta CDR3 spanning 54 Vbeta and 13 Jbeta underwent amplification. TCRdb re-called the immunoSEQ multiplex PCR reads with MiXCR, one entry per CDR3 protein. Of about 440,000 distinct CDR3 sequences listed, 85% to 90% are singletons. CD8+ and CD4+ T cells were negatively isolated; TEMRA cells were FACS-enriched. The material sequenced was CD8+ T cells from PBMCs. This TCR was recovered from a human donor with multiple sclerosis.

The DNA for the CDR3 is TGCGCCAGCAGCCAAGAGTTAGGGGACAGGGAAGATAGCAATCAGCCCCAGCATTTT. Protein product: CASSQELGDREDSNQPQHF. The rearrangement links TRBV4-1 to TRBJ1-5; 9 nucleotides line up with TRBD1. This CDR3 region has 19 residues. The germline V gene has CDR1 MGHRA and CDR2 YSYEKL. V lost 0 bases, J lost 0 bases, and 9 bases stayed unmatched.